One and the same sample provided the 3 T cell receptor beta chains below, sequenced in a study of shared clonotypes between healthy human individuals. Sequencing was performed with immunoSEQ multiplex PCR; in TCRdb, only in-frame clones are kept and a portion is missing. The sample carries fewer than 600,000 clones, roughly four fifths recorded once. Sequencing was done on a sample of PBMCs. Receptors were obtained from a middle-aged woman in good health. Some clones in this sample may be carry-over from other donors' samples.

The rearrangement uses TRBV18 and TRBJ2-7; TRBD2 aligns across 7 bases. V lost 2 bases to trimming and J lost 6 bases; unmatched junction nucleotides: 4. The CDR3 extends over 13 amino acids. Germline V gene lookup returns CDR1 KGHSH and CDR2 LQKENI. DNA for the CDR3: TGTGCCAGCTCACCAGTCGGGGAGGGCGAGCAGTACTTC. Residues: CASSPVGEGEQYF.

This clone was recorded a few times. The chain is built from TRBV19 and TRBJ1-1; D perhaps matches TRBD1 (6 bases). The CDR3 covers 13 residues. Germline loops: CDR1 LNHDA, CDR2 SQIVND (reference sequence). V shed 9 bases and J shed 2 bases, with 13 bases lying between them. CDR3 sequence reads: CASAQQGNTEAFF. CDR3 bases: TGTGCCAGCGCCCAACAGGGTAACACTGAAGCTTTCTTT.

This clone has more than one count but fewer than ten. The chain combines TRBV4-1 with TRBJ2-1; perhaps TRBD2 as D (7 bases). This CDR3 has 19 amino acids. Per the germline V gene, CDR1 is MGHRA and CDR2 is YSYEKL. Trimming took 4 bases from V and 2 from J, leaving 24 bases between them. Here the CDR3 reads CASSLSLGLGGRTYNEQFF. The CDR3 nucleotides are TGCGCCAGCAGCCTTTCCCTCGGACTAGGGGGGAGGACCTACAATGAGCAGTTCTTC.